The 31 T cell receptor beta chains in this list originate from one sample, sequenced in a study of T cells after yellow fever vaccination. From the 5' RACE reads, TCRdb called clonotypes with MiXCR, one entry per CDR3 protein. The sample shows about 630,000 distinct CDR3 sequences, 10% to 15% of them seen only once. The starting material was PBMCs, obtained on the day of the yellow fever booster vaccination. The receptors come from a young man who received the YFV17D yellow fever vaccine.

The genes are TRBV9 and TRBJ2-2; 7 bases map to TRBD2. V shed 3 bases and J 4 bases; nucleotides not matched to a gene: 12. The CDR3 is 17 amino acids. Germline loops: CDR1 SGDLS, CDR2 YYNGEE. CDR3 sequence (DNA): TGTGCCAGCAGCGCATCAAGACAGACTAGCAGCACCGGGGAGCTGTTTTTT. It codes for CASSASRQTSSTGELFF. Looking up the rest from reference TRBV9 and TRBJ2-2 gives the full variable domain: DSGVTQTPKHLITATGQRVTLRCSPRSGDLSVYWYQQSLDQGLQFLIQYYNGEERAKGNILERFSAQQFPDLHSELNLSSLELGDSALYFCASSASRQTSSTGELFFGEGSRLTVL.

This clonotype appeared a few times. V usage is TRBV6-5 and J usage is TRBJ2-1, with 7 bases that match TRBD2. The CDR3 runs 18 residues. Germline-derived CDR1 and CDR2 are MNHEY and SVGAGI. The J segment lost 8 bases and the V segment lost 0 bases, leaving 16 bases of the junction unmatched. This CDR3 reads CASSYSPYPTSMGDEQFF. The CDR3 DNA follows: TGTGCCAGCAGTTACTCCCCTTACCCGACTAGCATGGGCGATGAGCAGTTCTTC.

The gene calls are TRBV6-2 or TRBV6-3 and TRBJ2-2; 8 positions match TRBD1. Germline V lookup: CDR1 MNHEY, CDR2 SVGEGT. J was trimmed by 7 bases and V by 2 bases; bases with no gene match: 0. The CDR3 spans 13 residues. In DNA, the CDR3 is TGTGCCAGCAGTTACGACAGGGGCGGGGAGCTGTTTTTT. It codes for CASSYDRGGELFF.

This clonotype was recorded a few times. The genes are TRBV6-1 and TRBJ1-1, with a weak D call TRBD1 (6 bases). Looked up from germline, CDR1 is MNHNS and CDR2 is SASEGT. The CDR3 extends over 14 amino acids. The V gene lost 6 bases and the J gene lost 3 bases, with 14 bases spanning the gap. The CDR3 DNA reads as TGTGCCAGCAGCCCGGACAGCTACGACACTGAAGCTTTCTTT. This codes for CASSPDSYDTEAFF.

This clonotype was seen only a few times. J is TRBJ2-3 and V is TRBV7-8, with 9 nucleotides matching TRBD2. The junction had 6 bases not matched to a gene; V was cut back by 1 base and J by 4 bases. From germline, CDR1 is SGHVS and CDR2 FQNEAQ. This CDR3 spans 16 amino acids. The CDR3, as DNA: TGTGCCAGCAGCTTAGACCCTAGCGGGAAGGCAGATACGCAGTATTTT. The encoded protein is CASSLDPSGKADTQYF.

The table lists this clonotype with a count of one. The chain uses TRBV4-3 and TRBJ2-7; 9 bases map to TRBD1. CDR3 length: 15 residues. The J segment lost 4 bases and the V segment lost 2 bases, leaving 6 bases of the junction unmatched. Germline loops: CDR1 LGHNA, CDR2 YSLEER. The CDR3 loop reads CASSQMTGGSYEQYF. DNA of the CDR3: TGCGCCAGCAGCCAAATGACAGGGGGGTCTTACGAGCAGTACTTC.

The chain carries TRBV20-1 and TRBJ2-5, with 7 bases identical to TRBD1. The CDR3 has 15 amino acids. The junction had 15 bases not matched to a gene; V was cut back by 6 bases and J by 5 bases. Germline CDR1 and CDR2: DFQATT and SNEGSKA (reference sequence). CDR3 coding DNA: TGCAGTGCGGATCACCGGGACAGCCCGTGGGAGACCCAGTACTTC. As protein: CSADHRDSPWETQYF.

J is TRBJ2-2 and V is TRBV12-3 or TRBV12-4; 12 positions match TRBD2. After removal of 8 bases from V and 4 bases from J, the junction contained 5 bases not matched to a gene. This CDR3 contains 15 residues. CDR3 region: CASAQTSGGTGELFF. CDR3 bases: TGTGCCAGCGCCCAGACTAGCGGGGGCACCGGGGAGCTGTTTTTT.

The V gene is TRBV19, the J gene TRBJ2-2, with a weak D call TRBD2 (5 bases). CDR1 and CDR2 (germline): LNHDA, SQIVND (reference sequence). The V and J ends lost 7 bases and 6 bases respectively, with 15 bases between them. The CDR3 extends over 14 amino acids. Written as DNA, the CDR3 is TGTGCCAGTAAGGACTCCCCGACGCCCGGGGAGCTGTTTTTT. This translates into CASKDSPTPGELFF.

CDR3: CASSLRGAGASYEQYF. The CDR3 DNA reads as TGTGCCAGCAGCTTAAGGGGAGCGGGAGCATCCTACGAGCAGTACTTC. The chain uses TRBV7-2 and TRBJ2-7, with 8 bases aligning to TRBD2. The V gene's germline CDR1 is SGHTA and CDR2 FQGNSA. The CDR3 is 16 amino acids. The V segment lost 2 bases and the J segment 1 base; nucleotides outside the gene matches: 7.

The V and J genes are TRBV20-1 and TRBJ2-1, with D perhaps TRBD2 (6 bases). V was trimmed by 4 bases and J by 4 bases, leaving 11 bases between them. In germline, CDR1 is DFQATT, CDR2 SNEGSKA (reference sequence). CDR3 length equals 13 residues. CDR3 bases: TGCAGTGCTACCAGCGGGTATTACAATGAGCAGTTCTTC. Its translation is CSATSGYYNEQFF.

This clonotype was seen more than once but under ten times. The rearrangement links TRBV18 to TRBJ2-1; the D is unclear. There are 15 residues in the CDR3. Germline CDR1 is KGHSH and CDR2 is LQKENI. V shed 3 bases and J shed 0 bases, with 9 bases lying between them. The CDR3 DNA reads TGTGCCAGCTCACCCAGAAGGGACTCCTACAATGAGCAGTTCTTC. Translation: CASSPRRDSYNEQFF.

This chain uses TRBV4-3 with TRBJ2-2, with unresolved D. The CDR3 is 17 residues long. Germline-derived CDR1 and CDR2 are LGHNA and YSLEER. The V and J ends lost 1 base and 0 bases respectively, with 12 bases between them. CDR3 sequence reads: CASSQGSAGSNTGELFF. CDR3 bases: TGCGCCAGCAGCCAAGGATCAGCAGGATCGAACACCGGGGAGCTGTTTTTT.

This clonotype was observed at least ten times. The chain carries TRBV7-2 and TRBJ2-5; D gene uncertain. Germline CDR1 reads SGHTA; CDR2 reads FQGNSA. Trimming took off 5 bases at V and 4 bases at J, with 17 bases between the two ends. This CDR3 region has 15 residues. The DNA of the CDR3 is TGTGCCAGCAGCCCCGGAGTGACGACGGGAGAGACCCAGTACTTC. It translates to CASSPGVTTGETQYF.

This sequence joins TRBV30 and TRBJ2-1; no clear D. V lost 8 bases and J 7 bases, leaving 18 bases between the germline ends. The length of the CDR3 is 13 residues. Germline CDR1 and CDR2: GTSNPN and SVGIG (reference sequence). CDR3 amino acids: CAASGANRNEQFF. The DNA of the CDR3 is TGTGCCGCATCCGGCGCGAACAGAAATGAGCAGTTCTTC.

This clonotype was detected many times. The chain recombines TRBV19 with TRBJ2-1, with D unclear. The germline V gene encodes CDR1 LNHDA and CDR2 SQIVND (reference sequence). V was pared by 2 bases and J by 8 bases, with 16 bases between. The CDR3 is 15 residues long. The CDR3 DNA sequence: TGTGCCAGTAGTATATGGTATCCCACTTCGCATGAGCAGTTCTTC. This gives the protein CASSIWYPTSHEQFF.

This chain links TRBV18 with TRBJ2-3; no definite D call. Trimming removed 0 bases from V and 0 bases from J, with 13 bases in between. CDR1 and CDR2 (germline): KGHSH, LQKENI. The CDR3 is made up of 17 amino acids. DNA for the CDR3: TGTGCCAGCTCACCACCGGTCGGAACTTCTAGCACAGATACGCAGTATTTT. Its translation: CASSPPVGTSSTDTQYF.

This clonotype was seen a handful of times. The chain employs TRBV7-2 and TRBJ1-5, with a tentative D call TRBD1 (6 bases). From germline, CDR1 is SGHTA and CDR2 FQGNSA. V was pared by 5 bases and J by 12 bases, with 23 bases between. This CDR3 is built from 15 residues. Written as DNA, the CDR3 is TGTGCCAGCAGCCCCGGAGGGGGATCCCTAGCTGTCCAGCATTTT. Amino acids: CASSPGGGSLAVQHF. The entire variable domain, with the rest obtained from reference TRBV7-2 and TRBJ1-5, is as follows: GAGVSQSPSNKVTEKGKDVELRCDPISGHTALYWYRQSLGQGLEFLIYFQGNSAPDKSGLPSDRFSAERTGGSVSTLTIQRTQQEDSAVYLCASSPGGGSLAVQHFGDGTRLSIL.

This clonotype was observed a few times. The chain uses TRBV20-1 and TRBJ1-1, with a weak D call TRBD1 (5 bases). Trimming left V 1 base short and J 3 bases short, with 12 bases between. The length of the CDR3 is 14 residues. Germline V gene data show CDR1 as DFQATT and CDR2 as SNEGSKA (reference sequence). This chain's CDR3 is CSARALGRDTEAFF. CDR3 nucleotides: TGCAGTGCTAGAGCATTGGGGCGGGACACTGAAGCTTTCTTT.

The chain couples TRBV3-1 to TRBJ2-7; 12 bases are shared with TRBD2. The CDR3 consists of 16 residues. V dropped 3 bases and J dropped 0; count of bases not matched to a gene: 3. Germline CDR1 reads LGHDT; CDR2 reads YNNKEL (reference sequence). This CDR3 is CASSQQTSGSSYEQYF. In nucleotides, the CDR3 is TGTGCCAGCAGCCAGCAGACTAGCGGGAGCTCCTACGAGCAGTACTTC.

This clonotype has more than one count but fewer than ten. This chain connects TRBV9 to TRBJ2-7, with 8 bases that match TRBD2. Germline-derived CDR1 and CDR2 are SGDLS and YYNGEE. The CDR3 is 13 residues long. Losses at the gene ends were 4 bases for V and 5 bases for J; bases not matched to a gene: 5. CDR3 residues: CASSREGHHEQYF. In nucleotides, the CDR3 is TGTGCCAGCAGCCGGGAGGGCCACCACGAGCAGTACTTC.

This clonotype was observed a few times. V gene TRBV5-1 combines with J gene TRBJ2-2, with 10 nucleotides matching TRBD1. CDR1 and CDR2 (germline): SGHRS, YFSETQ. The junction had 13 bases not matched to a gene; V was cut back by 4 bases and J by 7 bases. The CDR3 has 17 amino acids. This CDR3 is CASSKRGTGDSNGELFF. DNA for the CDR3: TGCGCCAGCAGCAAAAGAGGGACAGGGGATTCGAACGGGGAGCTGTTTTTT.

The V and J genes are TRBV7-3 and TRBJ2-7, with 10 bases matching TRBD2. Unmatched junction bases numbered 10, after V lost 1 base and J lost 1 base. The CDR3 consists of 18 residues. In germline, CDR1 is SGHTA, CDR2 FQGTGA. The CDR3 region has the DNA TGTGCCAGCAGCTTAATGGCTAGCGGGAGATTCGGTTCCTACGAGCAGTACTTC. Translation: CASSLMASGRFGSYEQYF. The full variable domain, completed using reference TRBV7-3 and TRBJ2-7, is GAGVSQTPSNKVTEKGKYVELRCDPISGHTALYWYRQSLGQGPEFLIYFQGTGAADDSGLPNDRFFAVRPEGSVSTLKIQRTERGDSAVYLCASSLMASGRFGSYEQYFGPGTRLTVT.

This clonotype was counted between two and nine times. The V and J genes are TRBV7-9 and TRBJ2-7; weak D call: TRBD1 (6 bases). This CDR3 spans 13 amino acids. Germline V lookup: CDR1 SEHNR, CDR2 FQNEAQ (reference sequence). The V gene lost 5 bases and the J gene lost 4 bases, with 12 bases spanning the gap. The chain's CDR3 is CASSRQDWYEQYF. CDR3 DNA sequence: TGTGCCAGCAGCAGACAGGATTGGTACGAGCAGTACTTC.

V is TRBV29-1 and J is TRBJ1-5; possible D gene TRBD1, 5 bases. Deletions cut 4 bases from V and 5 bases from J, with 9 bases between. In germline, CDR1 is SQVTM, CDR2 ANQGSEA. The length of the CDR3 is 12 residues. CDR3 sequence: CSVGGFDQPQHF. CDR3 coding DNA: TGCAGCGTTGGGGGGTTCGATCAGCCCCAGCATTTT. Full variable domain (missing parts from reference TRBV29-1 and TRBJ1-5): SAVISQKPSRDICQRGTSLTIQCQVDSQVTMMFWYRQQPGQSLTLIATANQGSEATYESGFVIDKFPISRPNLTFSTLTVSNMSPEDSSIYLCSVGGFDQPQHFGDGTRLSIL.

The chain couples TRBV7-2 to TRBJ2-7, with D possibly TRBD2 on 5 matching bases. Germline V gene lookup returns CDR1 SGHTA and CDR2 FQGNSA. The V end was cut by 1 base, the J end by 6 bases, with 13 bases between. The CDR3 is 14 amino acids. CDR3 DNA: TGTGCCAGCAGCTTAGTAGGAGGCAGCCGCGAGCAGTACTTC. It translates to CASSLVGGSREQYF.

The chain recombines TRBV7-2 with TRBJ2-7, with TRBD1 matching over 9 bases. The germline V gene encodes CDR1 SGHTA and CDR2 FQGNSA. The CDR3 length is 17 residues. V shed 2 bases, J shed 1 base, and the junction held 9 bases outside the gene matches. Here the CDR3 DNA reads TGTGCCAGCAGCTTAAGGTTGGGACAGGGCCTGTCCTACGAGCAGTACTTC. It specifies CASSLRLGQGLSYEQYF.

This clonotype was observed at least ten times. The chain carries TRBV5-1 and TRBJ2-3; weak D call: TRBD2 (5 bases). The CDR3 extends over 14 amino acids. Germline CDR1 reads SGHRS; CDR2 reads YFSETQ. V lost 4 bases, J lost 6 bases, and 15 bases lay in between. CDR3 bases: TGCGCCAGCAGCCAGACGGGGAGTGGGGATACGCAGTATTTT. It translates to CASSQTGSGDTQYF.

This sequence joins TRBV20-1 and TRBJ2-7, with 11 bases that match TRBD2. The germline CDR1 and CDR2 sequences are DFQATT and SNEGSKA (reference sequence). With 1 base clipped from V and 2 bases from J, the junction kept 4 bases outside the gene matches. The CDR3 totals 15 residues. CDR3 region: CSARGLAGRTYEQYF. The CDR3 bases are TGCAGTGCTAGAGGACTAGCGGGACGTACCTACGAGCAGTACTTC.

The chain joins TRBV6-1 to TRBJ2-3, with 9 bases aligning to TRBD1. The J segment lost 3 bases and the V segment lost 6 bases, leaving 7 bases of the junction unmatched. Germline CDR1 MNHNS, CDR2 SASEGT. This CDR3 has 15 residues. Here the CDR3 reads CASSPAGTGTDTQYF. The CDR3 bases are TGTGCCAGCAGCCCCGCCGGGACAGGGACAGATACGCAGTATTTT.

This rearrangement joins TRBV6-2 or TRBV6-3 to TRBJ2-5; 10 bases agree with TRBD1. This CDR3 has 14 residues. V gave up 9 bases and J gave up 0 bases; unmatched junction bases: 4. Germline CDR1 and CDR2: MNHEY and SVGEGT. The CDR3 DNA reads TGTGCCAGTCGGACAGGGGGGTACCAAGAGACCCAGTACTTC. Translating it yields CASRTGGYQETQYF.